What follows are 20 T cell receptor beta chains derived from one specimen sequenced in a study of response to subunit inactivated influenza vaccine. In TCRdb, the RT-PCR reads were re-called with MiXCR into one record per CDR3 protein. In the table there are over 800,000 distinct CDR3 sequences, less than 25% of which are singletons. The sequencing used PBMCs from blood, collected approximately 5 days after vaccination. All receptors come from a man between 45 and 60 years old who received an inactivated influenza vaccine.

The CDR3 DNA follows: TGTGCCAGCAGTTACTCGGCAGGGCACGAGCAGTACTTC. This encodes CASSYSAGHEQYF. J is TRBJ2-7 and V is TRBV6-6; tentative D call: TRBD1 (5 bases). The germline V and J ends were trimmed by 0 bases and 5 bases, with 8 bases remaining between them. The CDR3 totals 13 residues. Germline assignment: CDR1 MNHNY and CDR2 SVGAGI (reference sequence).

Ten or more counts support this clonotype. This chain uses TRBV20-1 with TRBJ1-1, with D possibly matching TRBD1 (5 bases). Trimming shortened V by 1 base and J by 0 bases, and 9 bases separated the two germline ends. CDR1 and CDR2 (germline): DFQATT, SNEGSKA (reference sequence). The CDR3 has 14 residues. The CDR3 protein is CSARAGHMNTEAFF. In DNA form, the CDR3 reads TGCAGTGCTAGAGCTGGACACATGAACACTGAAGCTTTCTTT.

V is TRBV12-3 or TRBV12-4 and J is TRBJ1-2; 8 bases are shared with TRBD1. The CDR3 sequence is 13 residues long. The V gene end was trimmed by 6 bases and the J gene end by 7 bases; junction bases not matched to a gene: 7. The CDR3 nucleotides are TGTGCCAGCAGAAGGACAGGGACGTCTGGCTACACCTTC. Protein: CASRRTGTSGYTF.

The rearrangement links TRBV12-3 or TRBV12-4 to TRBJ2-7, with D perhaps matching TRBD2 (7 bases). The CDR3 loop spans 15 amino acids. Trimming stripped 6 bases from V and 2 bases from J, with 17 bases between. CDR3 in amino acids: CASSPWRGPPYEQYF. For the CDR3, the DNA is TGTGCCAGCAGCCCCTGGCGGGGGCCACCCTACGAGCAGTACTTC.

This clonotype was detected a few times. The V call is TRBV5-5, the J call TRBJ2-1; D may match TRBD1 or TRBD2 (5 bases each). This CDR3 is 14 amino acids long. V lost 6 bases and J 2 bases, leaving 12 bases between the germline ends. Germline V gene sequence: CDR1 SGHKS, CDR2 YYEKEE (reference sequence). As DNA, the CDR3 is TGTGCCAGCACCTTCGAGGGACCCTACAATGAGCAGTTCTTC. Protein product: CASTFEGPYNEQFF.

The chain carries TRBV4-2 and TRBJ2-5, with D possibly being TRBD2 (6 bases). The length of the CDR3 is 15 residues. Per the germline V gene, CDR1 is LGHNA and CDR2 is YNFKEQ. Trimming took off 0 bases at V and 1 base at J, with 9 bases between the two ends. CDR3 protein: CASSQEAGRQETQYF. Written as DNA, the CDR3 is TGTGCCAGCAGCCAAGAGGCGGGGCGCCAAGAGACCCAGTACTTC.

This clonotype was counted only a few times. V gene TRBV5-1 combines with J gene TRBJ2-7, with D perhaps TRBD2 (6 bases). Germline values: CDR1 SGHRS, CDR2 YFSETQ. V dropped 0 bases and J dropped 1 base, with 11 bases sitting between them. The CDR3 sequence is 15 residues long. This CDR3 reads CASSLVGGESYEQYF. The CDR3 DNA sequence: TGCGCCAGCAGCTTGGTGGGGGGAGAATCCTACGAGCAGTACTTC. The variable domain in full, with the rest retrieved from reference TRBV5-1 and TRBJ2-7, is KAGVTQTPRYLIKTRGQQVTLSCSPISGHRSVSWYQQTPGQGLQFLFEYFSETQRNKGNFPGRFSGRQFSNSRSEMNVSTLELGDSALYLCASSLVGGESYEQYFGPGTRLTVT.

This clonotype was detected a few times. CDR3 coding DNA: TGTGCCAGCAGTACTGAAGTGGGTTACGAGCAGTACTTC. Translated: CASSTEVGYEQYF. The chain couples TRBV11-1 to TRBJ2-7, with D hard to call. Per the germline V gene, CDR1 is SGHAT and CDR2 is FQDESV (reference sequence). The CDR3 has 13 amino acids. The V and J ends lost 6 bases and 4 bases respectively, with 13 bases between them. The full variable domain, in which reference TRBV11-1 and TRBJ2-7 provide the parts outside the CDR3, is EAEVAQSPRYKITEKSQAVAFWCDPISGHATLYWYRQILGQGPELLVQFQDESVVDDSQLPKDRFSAERLKGVDSTLKIQPAELGDSAMYLCASSTEVGYEQYFGPGTRLTVT.

The genes are TRBV27 and TRBJ2-7; 14 bases agree with TRBD2. The germline V gene encodes CDR1 MNHEY and CDR2 SMNVEV (reference sequence). V was clipped by 4 bases and J by 6 bases; unmatched bases: 2. This CDR3 has 14 residues. CDR3 sequence (DNA): TGTGCCAGCAGTTGGACTAGCGGGAGGTCCGAGCAGTACTTC. Translation gives CASSWTSGRSEQYF.

V usage is TRBV2 and J usage is TRBJ2-2; D may correspond to TRBD1 or TRBD2 (5 bases each). The CDR3 loop spans 15 amino acids. V dropped 8 bases and J dropped 1 base, with 14 bases sitting between them. Germline-derived CDR1 and CDR2 are SNHLY and FYNNEI. CDR3 DNA: TGTGCCAGCGGGGACCTCACCAGGAACACCGGGGAGCTGTTTTTT. It is translated as CASGDLTRNTGELFF.

This clonotype occurred a few times. V gene TRBV15 combines with J gene TRBJ2-4; a possible D gene is TRBD2 (5 bases). Germline CDR1 LNHNV, CDR2 YYDKDF (reference sequence). Trimming shortened V by 2 bases and J by 7 bases, and 12 bases separated the two germline ends. The CDR3 runs 14 residues. This CDR3 is CATSRTVGENIQYF. The CDR3, as DNA: TGTGCCACCAGCAGAACCGTCGGGGAGAACATTCAGTACTTC.

This clonotype turned up a few times. The chain couples TRBV12-3 or TRBV12-4 to TRBJ1-5; D gene unclear. V was trimmed by 4 bases and J by 0 bases, leaving 7 bases between them. CDR3 length: 14 amino acids. The CDR3: CASSSLNSNQPQHF. DNA of the CDR3: TGTGCCAGCAGTTCGCTGAATAGCAATCAGCCCCAGCATTTT.

Ten or more counts support this clonotype. The chain combines TRBV5-1 with TRBJ2-3; unclear D gene. The CDR3 totals 13 residues. CDR1 and CDR2 (germline): SGHRS, YFSETQ. V lost 0 bases and J lost 3, with 5 bases in between. As DNA, the CDR3 is TGCGCCAGCAGCTTGGGTGCTACAGATACGCAGTATTTT. Translation: CASSLGATDTQYF. Full variable domain (missing parts from reference TRBV5-1 and TRBJ2-3): KAGVTQTPRYLIKTRGQQVTLSCSPISGHRSVSWYQQTPGQGLQFLFEYFSETQRNKGNFPGRFSGRQFSNSRSEMNVSTLELGDSALYLCASSLGATDTQYFGPGTRLTVL.

This clonotype occurred many times. The J gene is TRBJ2-5, the V gene TRBV29-1; D uncertain. V gave up 5 bases and J gave up 4 bases, with 8 bases separating them. This CDR3 contains 11 residues. Looked up from germline, CDR1 is SQVTM and CDR2 is ANQGSEA. CDR3 sequence reads: CSVQGSETQYF. DNA of the CDR3: TGCAGCGTTCAAGGGTCAGAGACCCAGTACTTC.

This chain joins TRBV10-3 and TRBJ2-7; no definite D call. CDR3 length: 15 residues. V lost 3 bases, J lost 0 bases, and 12 bases lay in between. The V gene's germline CDR1 is ENHRY and CDR2 SYGVKD. CDR3 loop: CAISDEAPLSYEQYF. The CDR3 nucleotides are TGTGCCATCAGTGACGAGGCCCCCCTCTCCTACGAGCAGTACTTC.

The sample holds a few counts of this clonotype. V and J are TRBV24-1 and TRBJ2-7; D perhaps matches TRBD2 (8 bases). Germline loops: CDR1 KGHDR, CDR2 SFDVKD. CDR3 length: 15 amino acids. With 8 bases removed from V and 3 bases from J, the gap between germline ends came to 19 bases. The CDR3 loop is CATIRGGDSIYEQYF. CDR3 nucleotides: TGTGCCACCATACGGGGGGGGGACAGCATCTACGAGCAGTACTTC.

This clonotype was seen repeatedly, ten times or more. This chain connects TRBV29-1 to TRBJ2-7; D is possibly TRBD1 or TRBD2 (5 bases each). The V and J ends lost 6 bases and 1 base respectively, with 10 bases between them. The CDR3 loop spans 12 amino acids. Germline V gives CDR1 SQVTM, CDR2 ANQGSEA. This chain's CDR3 is CSVRDGSYEQYF. The CDR3 region has the DNA TGCAGCGTCCGGGACGGATCCTACGAGCAGTACTTC.

The chain uses TRBV7-6 and TRBJ2-7, with 10 bases identical to TRBD2. The CDR3 covers 15 residues. Germline V gene lookup returns CDR1 SGHVS and CDR2 FNYEAQ. The V gene end was trimmed by 5 bases and the J gene end by 3 bases; junction bases not matched to a gene: 7. This CDR3 reads CASSDGTSASYEQYF. Here the CDR3 DNA reads TGTGCCAGCAGCGACGGGACTAGCGCAAGCTACGAGCAGTACTTC.

The chain links TRBV25-1 to TRBJ2-7, with 7 bases lining up with TRBD1. Germline loops: CDR1 MGHDK, CDR2 SYGVNS. Trimming took 7 bases from V and 3 from J; bases not matched to a gene: 9. The CDR3 is 14 amino acids. Here the CDR3 reads CASTRGGQFYEQYF. Here the CDR3 DNA reads TGTGCCAGCACCAGAGGGGGACAGTTCTACGAGCAGTACTTC.

This clonotype was observed a few times. The V gene is TRBV4-3, the J gene TRBJ2-7; D may match TRBD1 or TRBD2 (5 bases each). Trimming took 0 bases from V and 7 from J, leaving 13 bases between them. CDR1 LGHNA and CDR2 YSLEER come from the germline V gene. This CDR3 comprises 14 residues. The CDR3 sequence is CASSQDMGVGEQYF. CDR3 coding DNA: TGCGCCAGCAGCCAAGATATGGGGGTTGGGGAGCAGTACTTC.